One and the same sample provided the 9 T cell receptor beta chains below, sequenced in a study of T cell clonality in common variable immunodeficiency. Only in-frame clones appear in the TCRdb table, and some are missing; sequencing was by immunoSEQ multiplex PCR. Recorded here are tens of thousands of clones, none singletons. The source material was peripheral blood mononuclear cells. These receptors were collected from a person between 18 and 70 years old in good health.

Ten or more counts support this clone. The read falls 3 residues short of the CDR3 end, and the missing part is taken from the germline J gene. The chain is built from TRBV20-1 and TRBJ2-7; a possible D gene is TRBD1 (7 bases). Trimming took 5 bases from V and 3 from J, leaving 17 bases between them. Looked up from germline, CDR1 is DFQATT and CDR2 is SNEGSKA (reference sequence). The CDR3 length is 14 residues. CDR3 sequence: CSAAGQKIDYEQYF. CDR3 DNA (partial): TGCAGTGCTGCGGGACAGAAAATAGACTACGAG.

This clone was recorded many times. The read is 3 residues too short to cover the CDR3 end, so that end is filled in from the germline J gene. The J gene is TRBJ2-7, the V gene TRBV4-1; the match to TRBD2 covers 8 bases. CDR1 and CDR2 from the germline V gene are MGHRA and YSYEKL. V was pared by 0 bases and J by 1 base, with 2 bases of the junction left unmatched. The CDR3 has 15 amino acids. Here the CDR3 reads CASSQDRGGSYEQYF. The CDR3 DNA, read in part, is TGCGCCAGCAGCCAAGACCGGGGGGGGTCCTACGAG.

There are many counts of this clone. The read gets to within 3 residues of the CDR3 end, and the germline J gene fills in the rest. V gene TRBV6-2 or TRBV6-3 combines with J gene TRBJ2-7; TRBD1 aligns across 7 bases. The germline gives CDR1 MNHEY, CDR2 SVGEGT. The CDR3 covers 15 residues. With 4 bases clipped from V and 3 bases from J, the junction kept 9 bases outside the gene matches. The CDR3 sequence is CASSSAGTEGYEQYF. The part of the CDR3 DNA that was read is TGTGCCAGCAGTTCGGCCGGGACAGAAGGCTACGAG.

This clone was observed many times. The read terminates 3 residues ahead of where the CDR3 ends, so the germline J gene completes it. This chain uses TRBV2 with TRBJ1-1; D is ambiguous. The V gene's germline CDR1 is SNHLY and CDR2 FYNNEI. The CDR3 covers 11 residues. The CDR3 bases that were read are TGTGCCAGCAGTTACAGTGAGGAA. This encodes CASSYSEE. The whole CDR3 protein reads CASSYSEEAFF.

This clone occurred many times. The sequenced part of the CDR3 DNA is TGTGCCAGTACCGCGGGACAGGAATACGAG. Translating gives CASTAGQEYE. The whole CDR3 reads CASTAGQEYEQYF. This chain links TRBV19 with TRBJ2-7, with 8 bases identical to TRBD1. The read is 3 residues too short to cover the CDR3 end, so that end is filled in from the germline J gene. Germline CDR1 is LNHDA and CDR2 is SQIVND (reference sequence). V lost 7 bases to trimming and J lost 4 bases; unmatched junction nucleotides: 6. The CDR3 length is 13 residues.

Comment on this clone: Read sequence stops 3 residues before the CDR3 end, and the germline J gene provides the missing end. The genes are TRBV20-1 and TRBJ2-7, with 7 nucleotides matching TRBD2. V trimming: 5 bases; J trimming: 2 bases; junction bases outside the gene matches: 9. CDR3 length: 14 residues. The germline CDR1 and CDR2 sequences are DFQATT and SNEGSKA (reference sequence). The covered CDR3 bases are TGCAGTGCTTTACGGGGCGGGGGAACCTACGAG. Translated, it gives CSALRGGGTYE. The complete CDR3 reads CSALRGGGTYEQYF.

This clone has a count of ten or more. The CDR3 end falls 3 residues outside the read, so it is completed with the germline J gene. The chain joins TRBV2 to TRBJ2-3; TRBD2 might be the D (5 bases). The germline CDR1 and CDR2 sequences are SNHLY and FYNNEI. This CDR3 is built from 15 residues. V was trimmed by 2 bases and J by 4 bases, leaving 13 bases between them. The CDR3 region is CASSEIFAGADTQYF. The covered CDR3 bases are TGTGCCAGCAGTGAAATCTTTGCGGGCGCAGATACG.

This clone was observed at least ten times. The CDR3 goes on 3 residues after the read ends, and that part is filled in from the germline J gene. This sequence joins TRBV7-2 and TRBJ1-1; TRBD1 might be the D (5 bases). This CDR3 has 14 amino acids. Germline V gene lookup returns CDR1 SGHTA and CDR2 FQGNSA. Trimming took off 5 bases at V and 5 bases at J, with 15 bases between the two ends. The covered CDR3 bases are TGTGCCAGCAGCCGTACCGGGGGAGTGACTGAA. It is translated as CASSRTGGVTE. The complete CDR3 protein is CASSRTGGVTEAFF.

This clone has a count of ten or more. The read ends 3 residues early relative to the CDR3; the germline J gene fills the gap. This chain links TRBV20-1 with TRBJ2-3, with 7 bases that match TRBD2. Germline lookup yields CDR1 DFQATT and CDR2 SNEGSKA (reference sequence). This CDR3 has 15 residues. Trimming removed 3 bases from V and 4 bases from J; junction bases left unmatched: 10. This CDR3 reads CSASLGGSRSDTQYF. CDR3 DNA (partial): TGCAGTGCTAGCCTTGGCGGGAGTCGGTCAGATACG.